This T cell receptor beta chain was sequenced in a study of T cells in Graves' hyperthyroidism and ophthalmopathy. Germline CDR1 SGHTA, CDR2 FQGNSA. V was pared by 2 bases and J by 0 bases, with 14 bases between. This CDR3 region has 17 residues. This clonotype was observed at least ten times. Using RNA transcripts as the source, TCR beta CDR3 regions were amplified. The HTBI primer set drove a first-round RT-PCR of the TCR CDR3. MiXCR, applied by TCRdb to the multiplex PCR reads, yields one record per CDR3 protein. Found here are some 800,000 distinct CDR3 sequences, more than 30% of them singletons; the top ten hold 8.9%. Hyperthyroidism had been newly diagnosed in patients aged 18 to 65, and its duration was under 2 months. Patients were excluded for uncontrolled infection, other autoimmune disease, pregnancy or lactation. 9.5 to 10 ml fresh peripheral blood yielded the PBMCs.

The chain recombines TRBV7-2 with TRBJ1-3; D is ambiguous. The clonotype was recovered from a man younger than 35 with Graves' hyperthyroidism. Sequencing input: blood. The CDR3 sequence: CASSLLGPVRSGNTIYF. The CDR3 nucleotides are TGTGCCAGCAGCTTACTCGGGCCGGTTCGCTCTGGAAACACCATATATTTT.